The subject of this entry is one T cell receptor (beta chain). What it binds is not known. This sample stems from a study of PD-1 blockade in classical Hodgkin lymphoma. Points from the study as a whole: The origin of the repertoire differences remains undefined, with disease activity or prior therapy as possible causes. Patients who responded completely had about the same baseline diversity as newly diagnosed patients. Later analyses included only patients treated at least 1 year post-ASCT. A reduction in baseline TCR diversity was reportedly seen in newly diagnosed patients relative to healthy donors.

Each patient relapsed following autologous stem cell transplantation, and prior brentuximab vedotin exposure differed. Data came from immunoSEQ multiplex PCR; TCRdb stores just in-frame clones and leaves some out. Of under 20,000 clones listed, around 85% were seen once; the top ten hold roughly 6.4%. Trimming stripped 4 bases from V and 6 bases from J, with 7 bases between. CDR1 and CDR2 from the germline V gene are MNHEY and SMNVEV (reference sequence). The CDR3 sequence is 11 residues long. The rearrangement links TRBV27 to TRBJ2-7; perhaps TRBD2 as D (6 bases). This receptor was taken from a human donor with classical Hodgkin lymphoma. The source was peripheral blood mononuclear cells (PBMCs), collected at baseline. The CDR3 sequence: CASSSGGEQYF. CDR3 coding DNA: TGTGCCAGCAGTTCCGGGGGCGAGCAGTACTTC.